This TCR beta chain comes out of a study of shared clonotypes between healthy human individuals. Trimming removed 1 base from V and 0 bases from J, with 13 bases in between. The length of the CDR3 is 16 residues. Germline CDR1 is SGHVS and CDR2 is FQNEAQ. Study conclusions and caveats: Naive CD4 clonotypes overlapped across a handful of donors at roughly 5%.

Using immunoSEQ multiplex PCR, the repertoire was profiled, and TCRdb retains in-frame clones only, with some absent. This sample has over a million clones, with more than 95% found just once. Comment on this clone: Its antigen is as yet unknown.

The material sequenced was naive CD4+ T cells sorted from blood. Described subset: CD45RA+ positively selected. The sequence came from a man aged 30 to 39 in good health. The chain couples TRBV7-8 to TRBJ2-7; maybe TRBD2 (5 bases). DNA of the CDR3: TGTGCCAGCAGCTTAGTCGACTTGCGGGTCTCCTACGAGCAGTACTTC. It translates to CASSLVDLRVSYEQYF.